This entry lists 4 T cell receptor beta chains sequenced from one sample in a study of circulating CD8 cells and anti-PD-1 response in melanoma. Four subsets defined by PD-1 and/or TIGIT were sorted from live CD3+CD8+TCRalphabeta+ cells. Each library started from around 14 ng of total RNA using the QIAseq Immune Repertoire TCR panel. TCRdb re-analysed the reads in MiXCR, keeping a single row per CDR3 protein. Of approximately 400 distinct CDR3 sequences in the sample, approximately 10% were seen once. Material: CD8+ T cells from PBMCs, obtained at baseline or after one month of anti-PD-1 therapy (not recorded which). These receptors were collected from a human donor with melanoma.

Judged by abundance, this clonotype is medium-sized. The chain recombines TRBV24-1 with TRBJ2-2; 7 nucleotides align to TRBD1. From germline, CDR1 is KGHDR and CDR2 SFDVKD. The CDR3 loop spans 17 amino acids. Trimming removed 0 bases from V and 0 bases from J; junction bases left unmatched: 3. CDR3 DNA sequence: TGTGCCACCAGTGATTTGGGGGACAGCGCGAACACCGGGGAGCTGTTTTTT. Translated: CATSDLGDSANTGELFF.

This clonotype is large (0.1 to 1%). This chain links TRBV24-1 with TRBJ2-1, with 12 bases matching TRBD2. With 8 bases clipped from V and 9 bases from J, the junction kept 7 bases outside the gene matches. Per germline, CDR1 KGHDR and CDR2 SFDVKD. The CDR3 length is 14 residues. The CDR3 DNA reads TGTGCCACCACTAGCGGGGGGGCCCGGAGTGAGCAGTTCTTC. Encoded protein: CATTSGGARSEQFF.

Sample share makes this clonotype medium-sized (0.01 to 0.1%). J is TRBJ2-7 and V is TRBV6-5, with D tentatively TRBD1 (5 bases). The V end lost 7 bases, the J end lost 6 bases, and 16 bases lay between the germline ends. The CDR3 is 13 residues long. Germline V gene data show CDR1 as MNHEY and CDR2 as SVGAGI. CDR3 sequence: CASTAQLGAEQYF. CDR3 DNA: TGTGCCAGCACCGCCCAACTTGGGGCCGAGCAGTACTTC.

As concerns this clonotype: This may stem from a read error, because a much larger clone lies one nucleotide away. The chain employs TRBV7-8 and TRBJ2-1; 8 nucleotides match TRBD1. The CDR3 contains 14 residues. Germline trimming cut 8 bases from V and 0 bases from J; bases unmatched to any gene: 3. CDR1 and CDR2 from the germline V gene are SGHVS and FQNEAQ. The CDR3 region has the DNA TGTGCCAGCCGAACAGGGGGCTCCTACAATGAGCAGTTCTTC. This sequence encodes CASRTGGSYNEQFF. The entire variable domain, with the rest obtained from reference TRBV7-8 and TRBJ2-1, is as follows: GAGVSQSPRYKVAKRGQDVALRCDPISGHVSLFWYQQALGQGPEFLTYFQNEAQLDKSGLPSDRFFAERPEGSVSTLKIQRTQQEDSAVYLCASRTGGSYNEQFFGPGTRLTVL.